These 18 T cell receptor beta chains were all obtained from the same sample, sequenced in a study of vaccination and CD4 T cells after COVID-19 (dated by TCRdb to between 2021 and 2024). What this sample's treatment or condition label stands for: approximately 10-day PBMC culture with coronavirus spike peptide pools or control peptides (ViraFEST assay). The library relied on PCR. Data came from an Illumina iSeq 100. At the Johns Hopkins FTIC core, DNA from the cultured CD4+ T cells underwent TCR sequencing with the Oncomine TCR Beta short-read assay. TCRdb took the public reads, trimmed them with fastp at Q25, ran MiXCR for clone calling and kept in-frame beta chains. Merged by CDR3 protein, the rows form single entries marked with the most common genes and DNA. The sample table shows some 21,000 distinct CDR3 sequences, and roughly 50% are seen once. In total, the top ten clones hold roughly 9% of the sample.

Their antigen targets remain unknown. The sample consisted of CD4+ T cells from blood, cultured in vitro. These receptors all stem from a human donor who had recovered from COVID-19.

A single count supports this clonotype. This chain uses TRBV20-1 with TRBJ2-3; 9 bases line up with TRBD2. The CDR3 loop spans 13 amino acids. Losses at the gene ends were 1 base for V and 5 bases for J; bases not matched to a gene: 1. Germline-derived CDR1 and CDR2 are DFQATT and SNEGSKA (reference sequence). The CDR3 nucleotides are TGCAGTGCTAGAGCAGCGGGAGGAGATACGCAGTATTTT. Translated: CSARAAGGDTQYF.

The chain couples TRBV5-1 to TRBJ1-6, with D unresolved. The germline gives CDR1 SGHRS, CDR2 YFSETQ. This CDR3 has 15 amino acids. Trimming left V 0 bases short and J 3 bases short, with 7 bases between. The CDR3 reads CASSLERNYNSPLHF. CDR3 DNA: TGCGCCAGCAGCTTGGAGAGAAACTATAATTCACCCCTCCACTTT.

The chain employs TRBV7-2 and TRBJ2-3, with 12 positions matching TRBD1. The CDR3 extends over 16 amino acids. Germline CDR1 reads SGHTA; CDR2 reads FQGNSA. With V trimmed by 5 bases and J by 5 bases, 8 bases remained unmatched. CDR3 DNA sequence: TGTGCCAGCAGCCCCATGGGACAGGGGGCTGGAGATACGCAGTATTTT. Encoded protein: CASSPMGQGAGDTQYF.

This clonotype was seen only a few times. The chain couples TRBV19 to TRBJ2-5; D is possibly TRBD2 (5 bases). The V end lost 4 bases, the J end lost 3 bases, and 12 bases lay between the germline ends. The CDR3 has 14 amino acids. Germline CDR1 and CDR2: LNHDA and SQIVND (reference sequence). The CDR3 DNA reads TGTGCCAGTAGTAGACGGACGGGGAAAGAGACCCAGTACTTC. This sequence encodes CASSRRTGKETQYF.

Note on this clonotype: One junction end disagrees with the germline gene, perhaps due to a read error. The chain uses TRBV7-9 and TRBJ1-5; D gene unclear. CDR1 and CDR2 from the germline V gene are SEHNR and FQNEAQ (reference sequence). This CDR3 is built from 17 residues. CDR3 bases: TGCGCCAGCAGCCAAGATTTAGGACCCCGGGCCGATCAGCCCCAGCATTTT. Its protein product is CASSQDLGPRADQPQHF.

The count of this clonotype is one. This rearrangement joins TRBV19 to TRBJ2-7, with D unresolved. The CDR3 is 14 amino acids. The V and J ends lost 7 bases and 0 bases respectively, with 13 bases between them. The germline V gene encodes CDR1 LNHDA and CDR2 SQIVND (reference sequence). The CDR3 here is CASTPSASSYEQYF. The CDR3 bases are TGTGCCAGTACTCCGTCCGCGAGCTCCTACGAGCAGTACTTC.

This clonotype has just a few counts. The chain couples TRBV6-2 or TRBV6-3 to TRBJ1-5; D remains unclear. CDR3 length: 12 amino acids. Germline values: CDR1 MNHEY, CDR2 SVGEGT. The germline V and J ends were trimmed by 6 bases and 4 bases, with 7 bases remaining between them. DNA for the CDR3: TGTGCCAGCAGGAGACCAAATCAGCCCCAGCATTTT. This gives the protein CASRRPNQPQHF.

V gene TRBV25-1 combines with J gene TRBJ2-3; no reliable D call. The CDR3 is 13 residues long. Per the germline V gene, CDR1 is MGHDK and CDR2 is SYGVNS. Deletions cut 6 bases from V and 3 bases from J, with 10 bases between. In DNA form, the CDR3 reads TGTGCCAGCAGGCCCGTAGGGACAGATACGCAGTATTTT. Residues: CASRPVGTDTQYF.

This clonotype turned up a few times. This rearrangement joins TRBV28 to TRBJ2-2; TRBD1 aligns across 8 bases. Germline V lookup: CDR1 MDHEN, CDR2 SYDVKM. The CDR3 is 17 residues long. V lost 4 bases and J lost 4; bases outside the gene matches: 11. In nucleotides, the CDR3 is TGTGCCAGCAGTTCGCGGACAGGGCCCAACCCCACCGGGGAGCTGTTTTTT. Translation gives CASSSRTGPNPTGELFF.

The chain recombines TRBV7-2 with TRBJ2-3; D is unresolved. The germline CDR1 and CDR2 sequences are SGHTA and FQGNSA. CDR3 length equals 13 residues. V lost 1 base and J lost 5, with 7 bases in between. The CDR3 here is CASSLDYRDTQYF. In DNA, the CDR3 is TGTGCCAGCAGCTTAGATTATCGAGATACGCAGTATTTT. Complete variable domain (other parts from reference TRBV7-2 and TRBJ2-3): GAGVSQSPSNKVTEKGKDVELRCDPISGHTALYWYRQSLGQGLEFLIYFQGNSAPDKSGLPSDRFSAERTGGSVSTLTIQRTQQEDSAVYLCASSLDYRDTQYFGPGTRLTVL.

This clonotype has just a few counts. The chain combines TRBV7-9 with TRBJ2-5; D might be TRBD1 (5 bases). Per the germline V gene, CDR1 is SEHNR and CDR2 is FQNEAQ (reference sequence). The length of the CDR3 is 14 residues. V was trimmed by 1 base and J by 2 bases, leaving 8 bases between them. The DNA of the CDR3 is TGTGCCAGCAGCTTAGGGACACCTCAAGAGACCCAGTACTTC. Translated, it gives CASSLGTPQETQYF. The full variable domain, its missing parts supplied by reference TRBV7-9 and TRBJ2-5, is DTGVSQNPRHKITKRGQNVTFRCDPISEHNRLYWYRQTLGQGPEFLTYFQNEAQLEKSRLLSDRFSAERPKGSFSTLEIQRTEQGDSAMYLCASSLGTPQETQYFGPGTRLLVL.

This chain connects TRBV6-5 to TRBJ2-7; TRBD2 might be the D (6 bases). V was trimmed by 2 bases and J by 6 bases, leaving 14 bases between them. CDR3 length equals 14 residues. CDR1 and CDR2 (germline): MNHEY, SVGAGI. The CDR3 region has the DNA TGTGCCAGCAGTTACGGCTATGGGGGGATCGAGCAGTACTTC. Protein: CASSYGYGGIEQYF.

CDR3 coding DNA: TGTGCCAGCACAGGGAATACGAACACTGAAGCTTTCTTT. It codes for CASTGNTNTEAFF. The chain employs TRBV2 and TRBJ1-1, with D perhaps matching TRBD1 (5 bases). CDR1 SNHLY and CDR2 FYNNEI come from the germline V gene. The CDR3 sequence is 13 residues long. The V and J ends lost 7 bases and 1 base respectively, with 10 bases between them.

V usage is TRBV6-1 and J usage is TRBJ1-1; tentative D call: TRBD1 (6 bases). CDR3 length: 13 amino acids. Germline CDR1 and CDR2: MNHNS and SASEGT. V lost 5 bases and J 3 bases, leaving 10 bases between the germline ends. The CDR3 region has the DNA TGTGCCAGCAGTCGGACAGCCGACACTGAAGCTTTCTTT. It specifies CASSRTADTEAFF.

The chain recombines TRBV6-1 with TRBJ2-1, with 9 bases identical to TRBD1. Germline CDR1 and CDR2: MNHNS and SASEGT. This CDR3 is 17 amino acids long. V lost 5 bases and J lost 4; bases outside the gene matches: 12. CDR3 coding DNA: TGTGCCAGCAGTCCCTCTTACGACAGGGGGGGTTACAATGAGCAGTTCTTC. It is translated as CASSPSYDRGGYNEQFF.

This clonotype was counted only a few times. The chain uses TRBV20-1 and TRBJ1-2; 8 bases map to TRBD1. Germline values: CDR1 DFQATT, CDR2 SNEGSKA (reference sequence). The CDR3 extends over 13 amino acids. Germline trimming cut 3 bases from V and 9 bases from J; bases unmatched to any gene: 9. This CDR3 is CSARALDRDSYTF. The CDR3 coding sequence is TGCAGTGCTAGGGCCTTGGACAGGGATAGCTACACCTTC.

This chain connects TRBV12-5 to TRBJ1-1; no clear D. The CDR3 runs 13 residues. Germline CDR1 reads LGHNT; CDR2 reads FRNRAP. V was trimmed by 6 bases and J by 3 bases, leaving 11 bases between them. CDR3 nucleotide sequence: TGTGCTAGTGGCCTCCGGTGGGACACTGAAGCTTTCTTT. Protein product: CASGLRWDTEAFF.

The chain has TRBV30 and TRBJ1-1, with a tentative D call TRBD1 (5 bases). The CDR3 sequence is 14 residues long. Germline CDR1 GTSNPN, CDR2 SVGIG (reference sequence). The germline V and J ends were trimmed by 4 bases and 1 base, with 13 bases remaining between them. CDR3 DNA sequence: TGTGCCTGGAATGGGGCCAATACGAACACTGAAGCTTTCTTT. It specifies CAWNGANTNTEAFF. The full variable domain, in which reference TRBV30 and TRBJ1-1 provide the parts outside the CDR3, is SQTIHQWPATLVQPVGSPLSLECTVEGTSNPNLYWYRQAAGRGLQLLFYSVGIGQISSEVPQNLSASRPQDRQFILSSKKLLLSDSGFYLCAWNGANTNTEAFFGQGTRLTVV.